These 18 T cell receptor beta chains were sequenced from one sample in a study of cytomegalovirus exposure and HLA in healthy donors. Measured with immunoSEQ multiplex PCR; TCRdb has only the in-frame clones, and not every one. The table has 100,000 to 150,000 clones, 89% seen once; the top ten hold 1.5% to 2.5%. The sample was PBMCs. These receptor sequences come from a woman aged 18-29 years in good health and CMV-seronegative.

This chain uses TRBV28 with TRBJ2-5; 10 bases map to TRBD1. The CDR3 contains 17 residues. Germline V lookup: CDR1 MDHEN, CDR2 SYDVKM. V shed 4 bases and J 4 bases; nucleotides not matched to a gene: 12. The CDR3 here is CASSSTTRDRGRETQYF. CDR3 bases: TGTGCCAGCAGTTCGACCACCCGGGACAGGGGCAGAGAGACCCAGTACTTC.

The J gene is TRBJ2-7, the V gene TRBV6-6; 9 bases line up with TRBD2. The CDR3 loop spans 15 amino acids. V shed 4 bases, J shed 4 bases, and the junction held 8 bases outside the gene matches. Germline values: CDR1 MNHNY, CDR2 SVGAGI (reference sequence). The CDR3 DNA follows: TGTGCCAGCAGTTGGCCGACTAGCGGCCGGTACGAGCAGTACTTC. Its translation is CASSWPTSGRYEQYF.

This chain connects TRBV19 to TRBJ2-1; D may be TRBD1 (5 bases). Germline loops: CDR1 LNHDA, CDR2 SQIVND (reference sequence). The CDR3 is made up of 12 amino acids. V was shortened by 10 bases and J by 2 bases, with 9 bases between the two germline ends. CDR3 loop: CAITTAYNEQFF. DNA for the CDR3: TGTGCCATCACGACAGCCTACAATGAGCAGTTCTTC.

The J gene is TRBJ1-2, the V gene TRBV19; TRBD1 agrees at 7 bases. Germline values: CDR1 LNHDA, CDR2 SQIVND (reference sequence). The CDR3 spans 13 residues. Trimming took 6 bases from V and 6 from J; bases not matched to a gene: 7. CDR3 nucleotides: TGTGCCAGTAGCCAGGGGGTTCGGGATGGCTACACCTTC. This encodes CASSQGVRDGYTF.

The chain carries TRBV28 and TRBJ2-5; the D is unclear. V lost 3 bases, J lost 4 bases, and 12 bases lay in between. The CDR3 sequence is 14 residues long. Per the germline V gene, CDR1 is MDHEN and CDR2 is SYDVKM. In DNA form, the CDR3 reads TGTGCCAGCAGTTTGATTGAGCGTTCAGAGACCCAGTACTTC. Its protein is CASSLIERSETQYF.

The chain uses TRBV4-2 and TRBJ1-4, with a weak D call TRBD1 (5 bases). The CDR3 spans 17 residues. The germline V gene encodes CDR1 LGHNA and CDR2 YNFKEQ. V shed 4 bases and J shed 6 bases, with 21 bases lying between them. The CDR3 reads CASSLLSGGRADEKLFF. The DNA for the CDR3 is TGTGCCAGCAGCCTACTCTCGGGAGGCAGGGCCGATGAAAAACTGTTTTTT.

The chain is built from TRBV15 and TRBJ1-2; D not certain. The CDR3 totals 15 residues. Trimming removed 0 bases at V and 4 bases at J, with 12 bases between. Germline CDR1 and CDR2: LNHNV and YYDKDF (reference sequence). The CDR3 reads CATSRDRETIYGYTF. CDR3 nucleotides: TGTGCCACCAGCAGAGATCGGGAAACCATCTATGGCTACACCTTC.

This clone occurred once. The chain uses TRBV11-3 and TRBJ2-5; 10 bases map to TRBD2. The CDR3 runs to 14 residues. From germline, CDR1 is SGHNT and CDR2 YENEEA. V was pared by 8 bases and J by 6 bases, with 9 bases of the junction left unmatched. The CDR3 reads CASGLAGVGKTQYF. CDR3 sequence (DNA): TGTGCCAGCGGTCTAGCGGGAGTAGGGAAGACCCAGTACTTC.

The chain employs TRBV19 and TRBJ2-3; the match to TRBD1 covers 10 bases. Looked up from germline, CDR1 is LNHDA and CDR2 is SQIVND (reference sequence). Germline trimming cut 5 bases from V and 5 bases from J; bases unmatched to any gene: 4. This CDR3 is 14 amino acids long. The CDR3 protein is CASSAGQGKDTQYF. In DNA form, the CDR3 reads TGTGCCAGTAGTGCGGGACAGGGGAAAGATACGCAGTATTTT.

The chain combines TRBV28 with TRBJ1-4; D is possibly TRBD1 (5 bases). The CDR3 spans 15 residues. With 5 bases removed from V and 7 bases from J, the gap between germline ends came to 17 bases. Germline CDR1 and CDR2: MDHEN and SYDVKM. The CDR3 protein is CASSPRRGYGEKLFF. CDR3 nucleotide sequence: TGTGCCAGCAGTCCCCGGAGGGGCTACGGTGAAAAACTGTTTTTT.

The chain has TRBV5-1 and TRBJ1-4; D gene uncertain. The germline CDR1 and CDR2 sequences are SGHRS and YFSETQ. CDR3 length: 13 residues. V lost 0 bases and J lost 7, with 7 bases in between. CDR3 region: CASSLGGSEKLFF. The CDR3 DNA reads TGCGCCAGCAGCTTGGGAGGGTCTGAAAAACTGTTTTTT.

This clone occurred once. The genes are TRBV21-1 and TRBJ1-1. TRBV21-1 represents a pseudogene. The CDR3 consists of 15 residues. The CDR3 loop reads CASSKDRGAYTEAFF. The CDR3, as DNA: TGTGCCAGCAGCAAAGATCGGGGGGCGTACACTGAAGCTTTCTTT.

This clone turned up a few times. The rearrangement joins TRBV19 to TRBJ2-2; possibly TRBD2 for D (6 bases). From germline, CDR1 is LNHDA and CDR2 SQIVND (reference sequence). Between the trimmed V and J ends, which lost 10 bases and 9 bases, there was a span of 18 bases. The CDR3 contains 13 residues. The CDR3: CANSTNSGRELFF. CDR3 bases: TGTGCCAACTCGACGAATAGCGGCCGGGAGCTGTTTTTT.

CDR3 amino acids: CASSFGSSYEQYF. Here the CDR3 DNA reads TGTGCCAGCAGCTTTGGGAGCTCCTACGAGCAGTACTTC. The V gene is TRBV5-4, the J gene TRBJ2-7; perhaps TRBD2 as D (5 bases). Trimming took off 2 bases at V and 0 bases at J, with 6 bases between the two ends. This CDR3 is 13 amino acids long. CDR1 and CDR2 from the germline V gene are SGHNT and YYREEE (reference sequence). The entire variable domain, with the rest obtained from reference TRBV5-4 and TRBJ2-7, is as follows: ETGVTQSPTHLIKTRGQQVTLRCSSQSGHNTVSWYQQALGQGPQFIFQYYREEENGRGNFPPRFSGLQFPNYSSELNVNALELDDSALYLCASSFGSSYEQYFGPGTRLTVT.

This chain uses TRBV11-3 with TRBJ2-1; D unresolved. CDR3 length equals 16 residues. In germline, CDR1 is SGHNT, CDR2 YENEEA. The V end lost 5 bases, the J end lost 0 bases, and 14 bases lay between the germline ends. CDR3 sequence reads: CASSPLEESSYNEQFF. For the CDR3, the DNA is TGTGCCAGCAGCCCCCTAGAGGAGAGCTCCTACAATGAGCAGTTCTTC.

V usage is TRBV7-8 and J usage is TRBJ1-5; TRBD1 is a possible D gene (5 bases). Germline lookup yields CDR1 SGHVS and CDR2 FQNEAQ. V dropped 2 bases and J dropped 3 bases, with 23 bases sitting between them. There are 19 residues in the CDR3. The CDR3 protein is CASSLWGGRFVSINQPQHF. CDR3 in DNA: TGTGCCAGCAGCTTATGGGGGGGGAGGTTTGTCTCAATCAATCAGCCCCAGCATTTT.

The CDR3 sequence: CASSQESSLLYEQYF. CDR3 DNA sequence: TGCGCCAGCAGCCAAGAGTCTTCATTACTGTACGAGCAGTACTTC. The chain links TRBV4-1 to TRBJ2-7; D unclear. This CDR3 contains 15 residues. The V end was cut by 0 bases, the J end by 4 bases, with 13 bases between. Per the germline V gene, CDR1 is MGHRA and CDR2 is YSYEKL.

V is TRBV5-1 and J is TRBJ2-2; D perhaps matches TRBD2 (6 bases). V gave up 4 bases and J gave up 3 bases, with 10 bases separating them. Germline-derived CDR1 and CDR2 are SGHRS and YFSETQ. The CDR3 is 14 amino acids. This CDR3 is CASSTDYYTGELFF. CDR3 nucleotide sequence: TGCGCCAGCAGCACGGACTATTACACCGGGGAGCTGTTTTTT.